These 21 T cell receptor beta chains were all obtained from the same sample, sequenced in a study of T cell changes during pregnancy in multiple sclerosis. Data came from immunoSEQ multiplex PCR; TCRdb stores just in-frame clones and leaves some out. The sample holds 40,000 to 50,000 clones, roughly 87% seen once. Sample: CD4+ T cells from peripheral blood mononuclear cells, taken in the first trimester of pregnancy. The source is a female donor with multiple sclerosis, enrolled in a pregnancy study.

The J gene is TRBJ2-7, the V gene TRBV6-6, with D perhaps matching TRBD2 (5 bases). The CDR3 covers 14 residues. The V end lost 7 bases, the J end lost 2 bases, and 15 bases lay between the germline ends. Germline CDR1 MNHNY, CDR2 SVGAGI (reference sequence). As DNA, the CDR3 is TGTGCCAGCACTTCCGGCGGGTTACCCTACGAGCAGTACTTC. It is translated as CASTSGGLPYEQYF.

This chain connects TRBV21-1 to TRBJ2-7; TRBD2, as called in the table, went unchecked against the DNA. TRBV21-1 is deemed a pseudogene. The CDR3 spans 14 residues. The CDR3, as DNA: TGTGCCAGCAGCAAAACGGAGGGCTCCTACGAGCAGTACTTC. Amino acid sequence: CASSKTEGSYEQYF.

The chain recombines TRBV10-3 with TRBJ1-5; TRBD1 matches at 10 bases. CDR3 length: 16 amino acids. V dropped 3 bases and J dropped 0; count of bases not matched to a gene: 2. Germline V lookup: CDR1 ENHRY, CDR2 SYGVKD. CDR3 amino acids: CAISEGTGDSNQPQHF. CDR3 DNA: TGTGCCATCAGTGAAGGGACAGGGGATAGCAATCAGCCCCAGCATTTT.

V is TRBV4-3 and J is TRBJ1-4; TRBD1 matches 10 bases. In germline, CDR1 is LGHNA, CDR2 YSLEER. V trimming: 0 bases; J trimming: 7 bases; junction bases outside the gene matches: 2. This CDR3 comprises 15 residues. CDR3 in amino acids: CASSQDWTGGEKLFF. The CDR3 nucleotides read TGCGCCAGCAGCCAAGATTGGACAGGGGGTGAAAAACTGTTTTTT.

The gene calls are TRBV4-2 and TRBJ2-1, with TRBD1 identical over 9 bases. The CDR3 length is 15 residues. Germline CDR1 is LGHNA and CDR2 is YNFKEQ. J gave up 8 bases and V 6 bases, and 11 bases lay outside the gene matches. CDR3 DNA: TGTGCCAGCAGTCCCGGACAGGGGACGTCCGATGAGCAGTTCTTC. The encoded protein is CASSPGQGTSDEQFF.

The rearrangement joins TRBV6-6 to TRBJ2-1, with TRBD2 matching 10 bases. This CDR3 contains 14 residues. Germline lookup yields CDR1 MNHNY and CDR2 SVGAGI (reference sequence). The ends lost 3 bases at V and 9 bases at J; junction bases unmatched: 5. The CDR3 coding sequence is TGTGCCAGCAGTTATACTAGCGGGAACTCTGAGCAGTTCTTC. It encodes CASSYTSGNSEQFF.

This sequence joins TRBV27 and TRBJ2-1, with TRBD2 identical over 7 bases. In germline, CDR1 is MNHEY, CDR2 SMNVEV (reference sequence). This CDR3 has 16 residues. V was pared by 6 bases and J by 0 bases, with 8 bases of the junction left unmatched. CDR3 in DNA: TGTGCCAGCAGACCCACTAGCGCCAGCTCCTACAATGAGCAGTTCTTC. It is translated as CASRPTSASSYNEQFF.

V is TRBV7-2 and J is TRBJ1-1; TRBD1 matches at 9 bases. The V segment lost 3 bases and the J segment 7 bases; nucleotides outside the gene matches: 0. The CDR3 extends over 12 amino acids. Germline CDR1 reads SGHTA; CDR2 reads FQGNSA. CDR3 sequence (DNA): TGTGCCAGCAGCTTGGGACAGGGTGAAGCTTTCTTT. Protein product: CASSLGQGEAFF. The whole variable domain, remainder taken from reference TRBV7-2 and TRBJ1-1, is GAGVSQSPSNKVTEKGKDVELRCDPISGHTALYWYRQSLGQGLEFLIYFQGNSAPDKSGLPSDRFSAERTGGSVSTLTIQRTQQEDSAVYLCASSLGQGEAFFGQGTRLTVV.

The CDR3: CASNPQGVLSLGEQYF. The CDR3 DNA reads TGTGCCAGTAACCCACAGGGAGTCCTCTCCTTGGGCGAGCAGTACTTC. The V and J genes are TRBV19 and TRBJ2-7, with TRBD1 as a possible D gene (6 bases). Germline V gene data show CDR1 as LNHDA and CDR2 as SQIVND (reference sequence). The ends were cut back, 7 bases at V and 6 bases at J, with 25 bases in the middle. This CDR3 has 16 amino acids. Drawing the rest from reference TRBV19 and TRBJ2-7, the complete variable domain is DGGITQSPKYLFRKEGQNVTLSCEQNLNHDAMYWYRQDPGQGLRLIYYSQIVNDFQKGDIAEGYSVSREKKESFPLTVTSAQKNPTAFYLCASNPQGVLSLGEQYFGPGTRLTVT.

CDR3 DNA sequence: TGTGCCAGCAGCCTGGGGCAGGGTTCCTACAATGAGCAGTTCTTC. This translates into CASSLGQGSYNEQFF. V and J are TRBV5-6 and TRBJ2-1; possibly TRBD1 for D (5 bases). This CDR3 region has 15 residues. CDR1 is SGHDT, CDR2 YYEEEE, per germline. Deletions cut 4 bases from V and 1 base from J, with 12 bases between.

This rearrangement joins TRBV7-3 to TRBJ2-5, with TRBD2 matching over 8 bases. The CDR3 runs to 14 residues. Unmatched junction bases numbered 0, after V lost 1 base and J lost 2 bases. From germline, CDR1 is SGHTA and CDR2 FQGTGA. The CDR3 DNA follows: TGTGCCAGCAGCTTAAGCGGGGGGCAAGAGACCCAGTACTTC. It yields the protein CASSLSGGQETQYF. Combining the CDR3 with reference TRBV7-3 and TRBJ2-5 gives the whole variable domain GAGVSQTPSNKVTEKGKYVELRCDPISGHTALYWYRQSLGQGPEFLIYFQGTGAADDSGLPNDRFFAVRPEGSVSTLKIQRTERGDSAVYLCASSLSGGQETQYFGPGTRLLVL.

The chain carries TRBV7-8 and TRBJ2-1; TRBD2 matches at 13 bases. Germline loops: CDR1 SGHVS, CDR2 FQNEAQ. This CDR3 spans 18 amino acids. After removal of 2 bases from V and 4 bases from J, the junction contained 8 bases not matched to a gene. This CDR3 reads CASSLLAETSGGYNEQFF. Written as DNA, the CDR3 is TGTGCCAGCAGCTTATTAGCCGAGACTAGCGGGGGGTACAATGAGCAGTTCTTC.

This chain joins TRBV19 and TRBJ2-6; 9 nucleotides match TRBD1. This CDR3 region has 18 residues. The germline V gene has CDR1 LNHDA and CDR2 SQIVND (reference sequence). With 9 bases clipped from V and 2 bases from J, the junction kept 14 bases outside the gene matches. CDR3 DNA: TGTGCCAGCGGGGGACAGGGTTCTTTACCGGCTGGGGCCAACGTCCTGACTTTC. It translates to CASGGQGSLPAGANVLTF.

V usage is TRBV18 and J usage is TRBJ2-1; 15 nucleotides agree with TRBD2. Germline CDR1 is KGHSH and CDR2 is LQKENI. The CDR3 covers 17 residues. The ends lost 5 bases at V and 9 bases at J; junction bases unmatched: 11. The CDR3 protein is CASSSPRTSGRAIEQFF. In DNA, the CDR3 is TGTGCCAGCTCATCGCCGCGGACTAGCGGGAGGGCCATTGAGCAGTTCTTC. Using reference TRBV18 and TRBJ2-1 for the parts outside the CDR3, the full variable domain is NAGVMQNPRHLVRRRGQEARLRCSPMKGHSHVYWYRQLPEEGLKFMVYLQKENIIDESGMPKERFSAEFPKEGPSILRIQQVVRGDSAAYFCASSSPRTSGRAIEQFFGPGTRLTVL.

The chain joins TRBV30 to TRBJ1-4, with 10 bases fitting TRBD1. The CDR3 extends over 16 amino acids. The trim removed 2 bases at V and 11 bases at J, leaving 14 bases unmatched. CDR1 GTSNPN and CDR2 SVGIG come from the germline V gene (reference sequence). The CDR3 here is CAWSPERGTGVLKLFF. The CDR3 DNA reads TGTGCCTGGAGTCCAGAACGCGGGACAGGGGTGCTGAAACTGTTTTTT.

The chain has TRBV6-6 and TRBJ1-4, with a tentative D call TRBD1 (6 bases). Germline loops: CDR1 MNHNY, CDR2 SVGAGI (reference sequence). The CDR3 length is 16 residues. Trimming took 7 bases from V and 1 from J, leaving 16 bases between them. CDR3 nucleotide sequence: TGTGCCAGCAAGAGGGACACAAGTTTAACTAATGAAAAACTGTTTTTT. This codes for CASKRDTSLTNEKLFF.

This rearrangement joins TRBV27 to TRBJ2-1, with D maybe TRBD2 (5 bases). The CDR3 consists of 14 residues. Looked up from germline, CDR1 is MNHEY and CDR2 is SMNVEV (reference sequence). Between the trimmed V and J ends, which lost 5 bases and 5 bases, there was a span of 13 bases. The CDR3 sequence: CASSGRTLNNEQFF. In DNA, the CDR3 is TGTGCCAGCAGTGGACGGACTCTGAACAATGAGCAGTTCTTC.

J is TRBJ1-1 and V is TRBV11-1; D is unresolved. Germline lookup yields CDR1 SGHAT and CDR2 FQDESV (reference sequence). Trimming removed 5 bases at V and 0 bases at J, with 13 bases between. CDR3 size: 15 residues. CDR3 bases: TGTGCCAGCAGCGCGGGAGTCGGGGTGAACACTGAAGCTTTCTTT. Residues: CASSAGVGVNTEAFF.

This clone came up once. This chain links TRBV4-1 with TRBJ2-3, with 8 bases identical to TRBD2. After removal of 0 bases from V and 7 bases from J, the junction contained 9 bases not matched to a gene. Germline lookup yields CDR1 MGHRA and CDR2 YSYEKL. The CDR3 length is 16 residues. CDR3 coding DNA: TGCGCCAGCAGCCAAGATCCAGCGGGAGCCGTAAATACGCAGTATTTT. Its protein is CASSQDPAGAVNTQYF.

The chain is built from TRBV19 and TRBJ2-4; perhaps TRBD1 as D (6 bases). V was cut by 3 bases and J by 7 bases, with 13 bases left in between. This CDR3 spans 14 amino acids. In germline, CDR1 is LNHDA, CDR2 SQIVND (reference sequence). As DNA, the CDR3 is TGTGCCAGTAGTATTGGGGGCGCGACTAACATTCAGTACTTC. Its translation: CASSIGGATNIQYF.

This clone occurred a few times. This sequence joins TRBV7-2 and TRBJ1-1; D gene uncertain. Trimming shortened V by 5 bases and J by 1 base, and 11 bases separated the two germline ends. This CDR3 contains 14 residues. Germline loops: CDR1 SGHTA, CDR2 FQGNSA. The CDR3 here is CASSPGRGNTEAFF. CDR3 nucleotides: TGTGCCAGCAGCCCCGGACGGGGGAACACTGAAGCTTTCTTT. Full variable domain (rest looked up from reference TRBV7-2 and TRBJ1-1): GAGVSQSPSNKVTEKGKDVELRCDPISGHTALYWYRQSLGQGLEFLIYFQGNSAPDKSGLPSDRFSAERTGGSVSTLTIQRTQQEDSAVYLCASSPGRGNTEAFFGQGTRLTVV.